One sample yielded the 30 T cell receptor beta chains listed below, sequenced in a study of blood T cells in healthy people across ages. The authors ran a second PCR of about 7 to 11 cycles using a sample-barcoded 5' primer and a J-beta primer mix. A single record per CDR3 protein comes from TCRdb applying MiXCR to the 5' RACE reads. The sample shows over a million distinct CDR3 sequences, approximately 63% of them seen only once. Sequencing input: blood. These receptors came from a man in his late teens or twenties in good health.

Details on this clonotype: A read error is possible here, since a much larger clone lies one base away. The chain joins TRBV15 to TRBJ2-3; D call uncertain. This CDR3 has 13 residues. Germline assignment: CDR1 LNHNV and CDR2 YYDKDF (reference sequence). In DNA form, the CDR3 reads TGTGCCACCAGCAGAGACGAAGTAGATACGCGGTATTTT. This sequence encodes CATSRDEVDTRYF.

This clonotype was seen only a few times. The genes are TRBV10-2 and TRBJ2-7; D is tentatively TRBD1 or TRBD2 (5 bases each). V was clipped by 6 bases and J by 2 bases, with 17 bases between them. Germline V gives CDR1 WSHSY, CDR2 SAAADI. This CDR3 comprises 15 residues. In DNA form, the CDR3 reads TGCGCCAGCAGGTCCCCGGGACGCCATACCTACGAGCAGTACTTC. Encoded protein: CASRSPGRHTYEQYF.

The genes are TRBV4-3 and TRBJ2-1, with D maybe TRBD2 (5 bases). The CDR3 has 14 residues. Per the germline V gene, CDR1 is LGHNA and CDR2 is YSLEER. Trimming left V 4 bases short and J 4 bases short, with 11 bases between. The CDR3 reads CASSLLRDYNEQFF. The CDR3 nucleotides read TGCGCCAGCAGCCTACTCCGGGATTACAATGAGCAGTTCTTC.

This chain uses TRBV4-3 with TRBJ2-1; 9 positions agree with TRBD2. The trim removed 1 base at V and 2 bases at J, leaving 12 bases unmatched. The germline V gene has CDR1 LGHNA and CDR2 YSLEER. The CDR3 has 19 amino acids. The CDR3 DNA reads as TGCGCCAGCAGCCAAGGAGTTAGCGGGGGCCTGGAACCCTACAATGAGCAGTTCTTC. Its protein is CASSQGVSGGLEPYNEQFF.

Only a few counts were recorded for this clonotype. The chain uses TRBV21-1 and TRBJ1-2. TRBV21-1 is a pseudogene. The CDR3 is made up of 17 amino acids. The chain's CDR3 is CASSNYQGGETNYGYTF. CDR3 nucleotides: TGTGCCAGCAGCAATTATCAGGGAGGGGAGACTAACTATGGCTACACCTTC.

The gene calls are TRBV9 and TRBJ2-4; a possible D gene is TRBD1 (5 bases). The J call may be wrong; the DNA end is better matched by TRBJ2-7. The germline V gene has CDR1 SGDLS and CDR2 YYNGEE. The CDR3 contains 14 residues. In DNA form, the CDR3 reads TGTGCCAGCAGCGTAGGGACAAGCGTTCACGAGCAGTACTTC. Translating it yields CASSVGTSVHEQYF.

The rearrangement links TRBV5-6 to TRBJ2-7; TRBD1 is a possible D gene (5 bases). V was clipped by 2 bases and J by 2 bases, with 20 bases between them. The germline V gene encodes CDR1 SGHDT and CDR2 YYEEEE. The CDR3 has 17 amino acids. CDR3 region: CASSLRWTTGLTYEQYF. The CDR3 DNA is TGTGCCAGCAGCTTAAGATGGACCACAGGCCTGACCTACGAGCAGTACTTC.

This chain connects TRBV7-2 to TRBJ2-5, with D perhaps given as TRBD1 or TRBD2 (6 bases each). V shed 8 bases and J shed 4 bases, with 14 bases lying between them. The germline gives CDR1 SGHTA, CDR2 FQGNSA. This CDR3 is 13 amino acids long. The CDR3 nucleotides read TGTGCCAGCCACCGGGGGCGCGCAGAGACCCAGTACTTC. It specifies CASHRGRAETQYF.

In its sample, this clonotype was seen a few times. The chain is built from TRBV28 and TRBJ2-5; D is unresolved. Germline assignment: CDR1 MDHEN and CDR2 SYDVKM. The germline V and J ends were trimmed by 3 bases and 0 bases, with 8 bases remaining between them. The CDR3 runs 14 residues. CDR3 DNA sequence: TGTGCCAGCAGTTTGCTGGCGTACCAAGAGACCCAGTACTTC. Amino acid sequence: CASSLLAYQETQYF.

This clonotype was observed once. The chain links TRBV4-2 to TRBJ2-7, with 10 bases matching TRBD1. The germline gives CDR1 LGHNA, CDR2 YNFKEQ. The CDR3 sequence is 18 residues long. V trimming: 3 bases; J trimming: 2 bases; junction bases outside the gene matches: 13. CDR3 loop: CASSHDASGQGMAYEQYF. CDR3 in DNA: TGTGCCAGCAGCCACGACGCATCGGGACAGGGGATGGCCTACGAGCAGTACTTC.

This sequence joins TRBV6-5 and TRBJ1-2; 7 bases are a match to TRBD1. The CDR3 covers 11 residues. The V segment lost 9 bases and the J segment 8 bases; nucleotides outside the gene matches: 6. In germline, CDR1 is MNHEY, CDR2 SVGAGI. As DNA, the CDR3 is TGTGCCAGTGGGACAGCCTGGGGCTACACCTTC. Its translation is CASGTAWGYTF.

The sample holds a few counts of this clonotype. The CDR3 reads CSVVQDRRNPEVFF. CDR3 in DNA: TGCAGCGTTGTACAGGACAGAAGAAATCCTGAAGTGTTCTTC. The chain couples TRBV29-1 to TRBJ2-1; tentative D call: TRBD1 (6 bases). Germline CDR1 is SQVTM and CDR2 is ANQGSEA. The CDR3 loop spans 14 amino acids. The V and J ends lost 4 bases and 15 bases respectively, with 25 bases between them.

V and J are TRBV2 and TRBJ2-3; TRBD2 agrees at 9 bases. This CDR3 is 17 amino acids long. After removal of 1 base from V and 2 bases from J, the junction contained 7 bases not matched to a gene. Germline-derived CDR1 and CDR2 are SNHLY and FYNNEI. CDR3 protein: CASSEDPAGGLTDTQYF. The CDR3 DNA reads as TGTGCCAGCAGTGAAGACCCGGCGGGAGGGCTCACAGATACGCAGTATTTT. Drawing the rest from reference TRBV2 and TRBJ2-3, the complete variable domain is EPEVTQTPSHQVTQMGQEVILRCVPISNHLYFYWYRQILGQKVEFLVSFYNNEISEKSEIFDDQFSVERPDGSNFTLKIRSTKLEDSAMYFCASSEDPAGGLTDTQYFGPGTRLTVL.

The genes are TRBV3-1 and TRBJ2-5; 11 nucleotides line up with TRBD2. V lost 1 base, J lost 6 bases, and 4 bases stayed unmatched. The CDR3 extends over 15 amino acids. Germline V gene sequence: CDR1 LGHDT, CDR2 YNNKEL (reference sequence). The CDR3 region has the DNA TGTGCCAGCAGCCAAGGGGCTAGCGGGAGGAAGACCCAGTACTTC. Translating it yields CASSQGASGRKTQYF.

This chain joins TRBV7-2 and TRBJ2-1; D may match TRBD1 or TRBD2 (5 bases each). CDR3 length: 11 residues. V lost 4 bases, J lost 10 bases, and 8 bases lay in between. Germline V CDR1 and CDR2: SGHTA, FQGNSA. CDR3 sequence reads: CASSWDVEQFF. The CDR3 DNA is TGTGCCAGCAGCTGGGACGTAGAGCAGTTCTTC.

The chain's CDR3 is CASLGLAGAIYEQYF. The CDR3 DNA reads as TGTGCCAGCCTCGGACTAGCGGGAGCGATCTACGAGCAGTACTTC. The rearrangement links TRBV6-2 or TRBV6-3 to TRBJ2-7; TRBD2 aligns across 13 bases. Germline V gene lookup returns CDR1 MNHEY and CDR2 SVGEGT. This CDR3 region has 15 residues. V was pared by 8 bases and J by 3 bases, with 7 bases of the junction left unmatched.

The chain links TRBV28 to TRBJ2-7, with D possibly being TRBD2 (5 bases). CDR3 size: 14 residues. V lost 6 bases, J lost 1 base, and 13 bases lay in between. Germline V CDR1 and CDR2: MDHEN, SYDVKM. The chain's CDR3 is CASSAERLSYEQYF. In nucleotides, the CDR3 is TGTGCCAGCAGCGCTGAGCGGCTGTCCTACGAGCAGTACTTC.

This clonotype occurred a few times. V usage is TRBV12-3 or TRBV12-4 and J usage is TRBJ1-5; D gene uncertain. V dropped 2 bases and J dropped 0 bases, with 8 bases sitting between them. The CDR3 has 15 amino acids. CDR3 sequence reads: CASSLLDVSNQPQHF. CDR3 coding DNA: TGTGCCAGCAGTTTATTGGACGTTAGCAATCAGCCCCAGCATTTT.

The CDR3 bases are TGTGCCACCAGCAGGAAAGGGGACTGGGCGTATGGCTACACCTTC. Amino acid sequence: CATSRKGDWAYGYTF. This rearrangement joins TRBV15 to TRBJ1-2; a possible D gene is TRBD1 (5 bases). Trimming cost V 3 bases and J 5 bases, with 16 bases left between them. Germline lookup yields CDR1 LNHNV and CDR2 YYDKDF (reference sequence). This CDR3 comprises 15 residues.

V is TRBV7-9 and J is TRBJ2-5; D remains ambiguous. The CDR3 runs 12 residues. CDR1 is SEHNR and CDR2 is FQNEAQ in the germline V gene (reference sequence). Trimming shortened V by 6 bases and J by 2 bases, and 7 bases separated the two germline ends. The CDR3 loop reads CASRDLQETQYF. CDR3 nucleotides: TGTGCCAGCAGGGACCTTCAAGAGACCCAGTACTTC.

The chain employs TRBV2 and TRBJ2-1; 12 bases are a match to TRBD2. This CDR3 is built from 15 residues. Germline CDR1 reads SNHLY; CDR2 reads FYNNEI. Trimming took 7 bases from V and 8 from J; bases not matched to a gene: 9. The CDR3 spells CASKETSGSQDEQFF. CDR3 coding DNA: TGTGCCAGCAAAGAGACTAGCGGGAGTCAGGATGAGCAGTTCTTC.

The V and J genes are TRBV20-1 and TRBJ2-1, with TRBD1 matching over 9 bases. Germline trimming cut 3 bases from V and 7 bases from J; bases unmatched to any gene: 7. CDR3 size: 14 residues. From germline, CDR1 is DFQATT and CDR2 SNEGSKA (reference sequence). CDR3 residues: CSARVQGARNEQFF. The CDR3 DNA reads TGCAGTGCTAGGGTACAGGGGGCGAGGAATGAGCAGTTCTTC.

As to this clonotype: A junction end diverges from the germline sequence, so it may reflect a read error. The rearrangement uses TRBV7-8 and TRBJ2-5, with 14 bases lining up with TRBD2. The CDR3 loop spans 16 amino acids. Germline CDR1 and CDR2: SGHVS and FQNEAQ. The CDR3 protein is CASSSRGLAGVETQYF. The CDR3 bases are TGTGCCAGTAGCTCCCGGGGACTAGCGGGAGTAGAGACCCAGTACTTC.

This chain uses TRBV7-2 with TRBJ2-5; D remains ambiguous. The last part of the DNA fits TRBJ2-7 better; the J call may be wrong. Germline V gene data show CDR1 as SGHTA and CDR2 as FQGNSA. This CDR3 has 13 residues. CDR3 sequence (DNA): TGTGCCAGCAGCCCGTGGGGTAATTACGAGCAGTACTTC. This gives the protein CASSPWGNYEQYF.

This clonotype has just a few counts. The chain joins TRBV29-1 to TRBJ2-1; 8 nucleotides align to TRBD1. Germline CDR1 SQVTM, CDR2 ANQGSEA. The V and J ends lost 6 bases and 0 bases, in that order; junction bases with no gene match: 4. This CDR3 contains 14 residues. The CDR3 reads CSVQGEISYNEQFF. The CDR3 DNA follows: TGCAGCGTACAGGGGGAAATCTCCTACAATGAGCAGTTCTTC.

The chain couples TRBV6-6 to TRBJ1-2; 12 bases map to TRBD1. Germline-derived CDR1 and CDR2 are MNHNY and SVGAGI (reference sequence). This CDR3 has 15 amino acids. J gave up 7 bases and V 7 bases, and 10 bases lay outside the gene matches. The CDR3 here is CASKNAGQGAGGYTF. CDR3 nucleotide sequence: TGTGCCAGCAAGAACGCGGGACAGGGGGCTGGTGGCTACACCTTC.

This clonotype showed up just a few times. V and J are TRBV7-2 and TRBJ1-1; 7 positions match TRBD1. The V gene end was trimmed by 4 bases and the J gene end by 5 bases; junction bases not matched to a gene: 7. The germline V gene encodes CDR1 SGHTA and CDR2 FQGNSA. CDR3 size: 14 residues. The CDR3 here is CASSSRQGRTEAFF. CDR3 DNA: TGTGCCAGCAGCTCACGACAGGGTCGGACTGAAGCTTTCTTT.

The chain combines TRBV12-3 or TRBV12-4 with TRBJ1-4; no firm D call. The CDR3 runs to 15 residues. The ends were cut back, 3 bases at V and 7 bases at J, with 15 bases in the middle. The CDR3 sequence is CASSFAPASSEKLFF. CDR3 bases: TGTGCCAGCAGTTTTGCTCCGGCCTCGAGTGAAAAACTGTTTTTT.

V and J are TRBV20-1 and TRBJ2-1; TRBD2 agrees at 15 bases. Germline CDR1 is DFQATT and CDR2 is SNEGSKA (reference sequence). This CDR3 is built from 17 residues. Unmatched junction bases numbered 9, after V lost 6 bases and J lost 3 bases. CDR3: CSALAWTSGGGYNEQFF. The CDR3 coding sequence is TGCAGTGCCTTAGCCTGGACTAGCGGGGGGGGCTACAATGAGCAGTTCTTC.

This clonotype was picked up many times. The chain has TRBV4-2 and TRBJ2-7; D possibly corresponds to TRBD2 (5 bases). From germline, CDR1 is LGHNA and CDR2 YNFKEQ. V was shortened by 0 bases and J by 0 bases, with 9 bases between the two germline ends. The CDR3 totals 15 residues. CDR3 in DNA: TGTGCCAGCAGCCAAGAGTGGGAGAGCTCCTACGAGCAGTACTTC. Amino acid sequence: CASSQEWESSYEQYF.